This TCR beta chain emerged from a study of human T cells and chemical hapten exposure (dated by TCRdb to about 2021). About the study as a whole: For sensitization, 2% DPC in acetone was applied to a roughly 2 cm by roughly 2 cm area of upper inner arm skin. Patients additionally received weekly therapeutic DPC doses to the scalp throughout the roughly 25-week study period. Patch testing was done on the upper back using Finn chambers containing 0.01% DPC, and results were scored after 6 days according to International Contact Dermatitis Research Group standards. The patient cohort, mostly female, included alopecia areata with under or over 50% scalp involvement, alopecia totalis and alopecia universalis. Libraries were pooled for sequencing, and variation in per-sample TCR yields was attributed mainly to small differences in library volumes within the pool. This study followed changes in the peripheral blood TCR repertoire in vivo during primary and secondary sensitization of alopecia patients to the hapten diphenylcyclopropenone (DPC). Blood samples were taken from patients before sensitization (week 0) and at 2, 6 and about 24 weeks after DPC sensitization. About 30 alopecia patients provided blood for TCR sequencing at one to four time points (pre-sensitization, 2, 6 and 24 weeks). What the research found in general, with its limitations: DPC sensitization did not change the number of TCRs with a frequency above 1 in 1000, and there was no evidence of changes in global repertoire structure. Repeated subsampling changed both the strength of the expansion versus patch-test correlation and the threshold at which the correlation became significant. Compared with pre-sensitization or healthy control sets, expanded TCRs formed significantly more large CDR3 similarity clusters, which is consistent with antigen-driven responses. A positive correlation was found between the number of PT1 expanded TCRs and patch test score, with significance reached at thresholds 8, 16 and 32 but not 4. Because every patient had alopecia, a presumed autoimmune disease, the patients' immune response might differ from that of healthy individuals.

Libraries were built with RACE. Sequencing instrument: NextSeq 500. During library preparation, unique molecular identifiers were attached to individual cDNA molecules so that TCRs could be counted in a quantitative, reproducible way. Both TCR alpha and TCR beta chains were sequenced from each blood RNA sample. The original methods were these. The median number of TCRs per sample was approximately 93,000, ranging from about 23,224 to 750,000. V, J and CDR3 annotation of the TCR reads was performed with the Decombinator software suite. For PS versus PT1 abundance plots, all samples were subsampled to the same number of TCRs (28,000). TCRs were defined as expanded if absent before sensitization and observed at least eight times at the 2-week time point. TCRdb handled the public reads itself, with Q25 trimming in fastp and clone calling in MiXCR, and kept productive beta chains. Each CDR3 protein gets just one entry, which takes the most common genes and DNA from the rows behind it. TCRdb's processing, not the authors', yielded these V and J calls. In this sample the table shows about 360,000 distinct CDR3 sequences, around 5% of which occur a single time. Approximately 2.5% of the sample is held by the ten biggest clonotypes.

With regard to this clonotype: It has no known antigen specificity. No base quality values were provided; no much bigger clone lies one nucleotide off.

The time point label of this sample denotes: patch test 1, 2 weeks after DPC sensitization. The treatment or condition label, read with the paper, signifies: therapeutic diphenylcyclopropenone sensitization with weekly scalp DPC. At each patch-test visit, blood was drawn before the patch test was applied. Patients were considered eligible if aged 18 to 70, diagnosed with alopecia and deemed suitable for DPC therapy, and patients were excluded if pregnant. Total RNA was extracted from unfractionated whole blood collected in Tempus Blood RNA tubes. Specimen: whole blood, collected in connection with sensitization to the hapten diphenylcyclopropenone (DPC). The receptor comes from a woman aged 45 to 65 with alopecia areata. Some clones in this sample may be carry-over from other donors' samples.

The sequenced DNA: TGTGCCAGCAGCTCGATAGCCAGGGGAAACTATGGCTACACCTTC. Its amino acids are CASSSIARGNYGYTF. The V gene is TRBV13 and the J gene is TRBJ1-2; perhaps TRBD1 is the D gene, with 6 bases matching. Cut back by 4 bases and 2 bases, the V and J ends lie 14 bases apart. CDR1 PRHDT and CDR2 FYEKMQ are derived from the germline V gene (reference sequence). There are 15 amino acids in the CDR3, from cysteine to phenylalanine inclusive. This entry keeps only the CDR3 DNA: 45 bases, framed from base 1.